This T cell receptor beta chain derives from a study of blood T cell repertoires in COVID-19. Overall study: Sites in the United States, Italy and Spain provided acute and convalescent COVID-19 samples. T cells, B-cell-depleted T cells, or PBMCs provided the cDNA or gDNA that served as material.

As processed by the authors: Reference gene primers were amplified, and this amplification served to estimate nucleated cell counts. Assay: immunoSEQ multiplex PCR; the TCRdb copy retains only in-frame clones and omits some. V and J calls and clone size follow that table, whereas D and trimming were derived from the DNA. The repertoire holds 180,000 or so clones, with roughly 79% as singletons. The sequence came from a human donor with acute or convalescent COVID-19. The donor label of this sample is uncertain. Sequenced material: peripheral blood.

The DNA for the CDR3 is TGTGCCAGCACCATTACCTCGGGTACTGCGGGAAAACTGTTTTTT. Translating it yields CASTITSGTAGKLFF. The J gene is TRBJ1-4, the V gene TRBV7-9; D is unclear. CDR1 and CDR2 (germline): SEHNR, FQNEAQ (reference sequence). The CDR3 is made up of 15 amino acids. V was clipped by 7 bases and J by 10 bases, with 22 bases between them.